This T cell receptor beta chain originates from a study of blood T cell repertoires in COVID-19. Study overall: Material from acute and convalescent COVID-19 was sourced from the United States, Italy and Spain. Sources were T cells, B-cell-depleted T cells, or PBMCs; the material itself was cDNA or gDNA.

This clone appeared a single time. In the authors' workflow: Cell counts per sample came from amplifying reference gene primers. This table comes from immunoSEQ multiplex PCR, and its TCRdb copy is limited to in-frame clones, with some not included. V and J calls and clone size come straight from that table; D and trimming were deduced from the DNA. The repertoire consists of approximately 90,000 clones, with approximately 85% occurring once and the leading ten covering 3.8%. Trimming took 2 bases from V and 3 from J; bases not matched to a gene: 3. Germline V gene sequence: CDR1 KGHSH, CDR2 LQKENI. The CDR3 runs 15 residues.

The receptor was derived from a man aged 55 to 69 with acute or convalescent COVID-19. Sequencing used peripheral blood. This chain links TRBV18 with TRBJ2-1; 8 bases agree with TRBD1. The CDR3 loop reads CASSPSGQDYNEQFF. For the CDR3, the DNA is TGTGCCAGCTCACCATCGGGACAGGACTACAATGAGCAGTTCTTC.